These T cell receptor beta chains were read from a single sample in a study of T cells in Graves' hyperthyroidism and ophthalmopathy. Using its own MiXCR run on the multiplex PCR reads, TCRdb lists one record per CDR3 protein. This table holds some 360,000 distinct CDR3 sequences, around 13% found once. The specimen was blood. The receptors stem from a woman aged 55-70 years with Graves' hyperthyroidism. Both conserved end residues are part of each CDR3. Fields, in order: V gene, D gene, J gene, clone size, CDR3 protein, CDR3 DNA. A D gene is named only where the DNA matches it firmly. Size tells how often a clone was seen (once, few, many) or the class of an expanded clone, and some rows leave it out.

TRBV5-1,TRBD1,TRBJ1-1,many,CASSTGDYTEAFF,TGCGCCAGCAGCACAGGGGACTACACTGAAGCTTTCTTT
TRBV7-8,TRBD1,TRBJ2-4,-,CASSLKGAWTLGNDIQYF,TGTGCCAGCAGCTTAAAGGGGGCTTGGACCTTGGGGAACGACATTCAGTACTTC
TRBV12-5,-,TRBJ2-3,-,CASGPADTQYF,TGTGCTAGTGGTCCGGCGGATACGCAGTATTTT
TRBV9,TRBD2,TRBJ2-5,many,CASSVTLGGLAGEETQYF,TGTGCCAGCAGCGTAACCTTAGGGGGACTAGCGGGAGAAGAGACCCAGTACTTC
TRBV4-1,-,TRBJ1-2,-,CASSQEDRNYGYTF,TGCGCCAGCAGCCAAGAGGACAGAAACTATGGCTACACCTTC
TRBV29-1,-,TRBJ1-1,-,CSVAFLRELNTEAFF,TGCAGCGTTGCTTTTCTGAGGGAATTGAACACTGAAGCTTTCTTT
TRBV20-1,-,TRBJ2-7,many,CSVVGGRLYEQYF,TGCAGTGTAGTCGGGGGTCGTTTGTACGAGCAGTACTTC
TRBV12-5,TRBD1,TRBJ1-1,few,CASGLEGTGFFGGAFF,TGTGCTAGTGGTTTGGAGGGGACAGGGTTCTTTGGGGGAGCTTTCTTT
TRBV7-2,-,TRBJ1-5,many,CASSLVSGGGQPQHF,TGTGCCAGCAGCTTAGTATCGGGGGGGGGTCAGCCCCAGCATTTT
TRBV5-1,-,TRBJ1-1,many,CASSFTVSNTEAFF,TGCGCCAGCAGCTTCACCGTCTCGAACACTGAAGCTTTCTTT